The 27 T cell receptor beta chains presented below share a single source sample, sequenced in a study of shared clonotypes between healthy human individuals. Using immunoSEQ multiplex PCR, the repertoire was profiled, and TCRdb retains in-frame clones only, with some absent. The sample includes millions of clones, approximately 94% seen only once; the top ten take roughly 0.13%. The specimen was naive CD4+ T cells sorted from blood. Subset defined: CD45RA+ positively selected. The receptors were gathered from a man aged 18 to 30 in good health.

As to this clone: Different DNA sequences within this sample yield the same CDR3. V usage is TRBV5-1 and J usage is TRBJ2-5; D is ambiguous. CDR1 is SGHRS and CDR2 is YFSETQ in the germline V gene. The V end lost 0 bases, the J end lost 1 base, and 7 bases lay between the germline ends. The CDR3 contains 14 residues. CDR3 loop: CASSLGRTQETQYF. The CDR3 DNA sequence: TGCGCCAGCAGCTTGGGCAGGACCCAAGAGACCCAGTACTTC.

This clone is a singleton in its sample. The V gene is TRBV2, the J gene TRBJ2-1; 8 bases line up with TRBD2. The germline gives CDR1 SNHLY, CDR2 FYNNEI. Unmatched junction bases numbered 23, after V lost 10 bases and J lost 6 bases. The CDR3 spans 18 residues. CDR3 DNA sequence: TGTGCCACCGGGGCAGGGGCATCTTCATACGGGACTAGCAATGAGCAGTTCTTC. Amino acid sequence: CATGAGASSYGTSNEQFF.

For the CDR3, the DNA is TGCGCCAGCAGCTTTGGGGGGCCTGGGGCCAACGTCCTGACTTTC. It specifies CASSFGGPGANVLTF. The chain recombines TRBV5-1 with TRBJ2-6; D is possibly TRBD1 or TRBD2 (6 bases each). The CDR3 covers 15 residues. Trimming cost V 2 bases and J 2 bases, with 8 bases left between them. Germline-derived CDR1 and CDR2 are SGHRS and YFSETQ.

The chain is built from TRBV2 and TRBJ1-3, with D possibly matching TRBD1 (6 bases). Germline V gene data show CDR1 as SNHLY and CDR2 as FYNNEI. The CDR3 is 15 residues long. V gave up 5 bases and J gave up 4 bases, with 15 bases separating them. The CDR3: CASSLDSRQGNTIYF. In nucleotides, the CDR3 is TGTGCCAGCAGTCTGGACAGCCGGCAGGGAAACACCATATATTTT.

This chain links TRBV28 with TRBJ1-3; no firm D call. The CDR3 contains 16 residues. Germline assignment: CDR1 MDHEN and CDR2 SYDVKM. The V end was cut by 4 bases, the J end by 5 bases, with 18 bases between. CDR3 protein: CASSSPRQPKRNTIYF. The CDR3 DNA sequence: TGTGCCAGCAGTTCCCCCCGGCAGCCTAAACGAAACACCATATATTTT.

V gene TRBV2 combines with J gene TRBJ1-2, with D hard to call. Germline V gives CDR1 SNHLY, CDR2 FYNNEI. The CDR3 is 9 amino acids. Trimming pared 7 bases from V and 8 bases from J, leaving 5 bases between. CDR3 sequence (DNA): TGTGCCAGCACAAGCGGCTACACCTTC. It yields the protein CASTSGYTF.

This chain joins TRBV9 and TRBJ1-1; 7 nucleotides align to TRBD1. V was pared by 0 bases and J by 1 base, with 3 bases of the junction left unmatched. The CDR3 runs to 15 residues. Per germline, CDR1 SGDLS and CDR2 YYNGEE. The CDR3 region has the DNA TGTGCCAGCAGCGTAGATGGACAGGAGAACACTGAAGCTTTCTTT. Protein product: CASSVDGQENTEAFF. The whole variable domain, filled in from reference TRBV9 and TRBJ1-1, reads DSGVTQTPKHLITATGQRVTLRCSPRSGDLSVYWYQQSLDQGLQFLIQYYNGEERAKGNILERFSAQQFPDLHSELNLSSLELGDSALYFCASSVDGQENTEAFFGQGTRLTVV.

This chain connects TRBV10-3 to TRBJ2-7; 9 nucleotides line up with TRBD2. V lost 4 bases, J lost 2 bases, and 3 bases stayed unmatched. The CDR3 is 14 amino acids. The germline CDR1 and CDR2 sequences are ENHRY and SYGVKD. The CDR3 bases are TGTGCCATCAGTGCTAGCGGGGCAACCTACGAGCAGTACTTC. It yields the protein CAISASGATYEQYF.

The J gene is TRBJ2-1, the V gene TRBV2, with D possibly being TRBD2 (5 bases). The CDR3 is 11 amino acids. Germline CDR1 and CDR2: SNHLY and FYNNEI. V shed 6 bases and J shed 8 bases, with 8 bases lying between them. CDR3 bases: TGTGCCAGCAGGGCGAGGGATGAGCAGTTCTTC. It translates to CASRARDEQFF.

This clone was found a few times. The chain joins TRBV27 to TRBJ1-5, with 8 bases aligning to TRBD1. Germline CDR1 reads MNHEY; CDR2 reads SMNVEV (reference sequence). The CDR3 runs 15 residues. The V and J ends lost 3 bases and 2 bases, in that order; junction bases with no gene match: 3. The chain's CDR3 is CASSLTGVGNQPQHF. In DNA, the CDR3 is TGTGCCAGCAGTTTGACAGGGGTAGGCAATCAGCCCCAGCATTTT.

The chain recombines TRBV7-8 with TRBJ2-5, with 9 bases that match TRBD1. The CDR3 spans 13 residues. Germline V lookup: CDR1 SGHVS, CDR2 FQNEAQ. Losses at the gene ends were 7 bases for V and 4 bases for J; bases not matched to a gene: 4. The CDR3 loop reads CASNTGGGETQYF. The CDR3 DNA reads as TGTGCCAGCAACACAGGGGGCGGAGAGACCCAGTACTTC.

The chain recombines TRBV5-4 with TRBJ1-5; D unresolved. Trimming cost V 2 bases and J 3 bases, with 6 bases left between them. In germline, CDR1 is SGHNT, CDR2 YYREEE (reference sequence). The CDR3 is 13 amino acids. The chain's CDR3 is CASSFEDNQPQHF. The CDR3 DNA reads as TGTGCCAGCAGCTTCGAGGACAATCAGCCCCAGCATTTT.

The chain combines TRBV4-3 with TRBJ1-4, with TRBD1 identical over 7 bases. The V and J ends lost 3 bases and 6 bases, in that order; junction bases with no gene match: 4. This CDR3 has 14 amino acids. The germline V gene has CDR1 LGHNA and CDR2 YSLEER. The CDR3 sequence is CASSHIDRDEKLFF. CDR3 coding DNA: TGCGCCAGCAGCCACATCGACAGGGATGAAAAACTGTTTTTT.

V usage is TRBV11-2 and J usage is TRBJ2-7, with TRBD2 identical over 7 bases. Germline loops: CDR1 SGHAT, CDR2 FQNNGV. The junction had 13 bases not matched to a gene; V was cut back by 7 bases and J by 4 bases. The CDR3 extends over 15 amino acids. CDR3 DNA sequence: TGTGCCAGCACCCAAGGGCAGCGGGGATATTACGAGCAGTACTTC. It yields the protein CASTQGQRGYYEQYF.

The chain combines TRBV20-1 with TRBJ2-3; unclear D gene. Trimming took 6 bases from V and 3 from J, leaving 4 bases between them. There are 10 residues in the CDR3. Germline loops: CDR1 DFQATT, CDR2 SNEGSKA (reference sequence). The CDR3 region has the DNA TGCAGTGCCTGGACAGATACGCAGTATTTT. Amino acid sequence: CSAWTDTQYF.

V and J are TRBV25-1 and TRBJ1-2; 7 bases match TRBD1. The CDR3 is 13 residues long. The V and J ends lost 6 bases and 3 bases, in that order; junction bases with no gene match: 4. The V gene's germline CDR1 is MGHDK and CDR2 SYGVNS. CDR3 residues: CASRTGFDYGYTF. Here the CDR3 DNA reads TGTGCCAGCAGGACAGGGTTCGACTATGGCTACACCTTC.

V gene TRBV6-1 combines with J gene TRBJ1-5; D uncertain. The V end was cut by 2 bases, the J end by 0 bases, with 17 bases between. The CDR3 runs 18 residues. Germline V gene lookup returns CDR1 MNHNS and CDR2 SASEGT. The CDR3 region is CASSEMVSLGPSNQPQHF. The CDR3 DNA reads TGTGCCAGCAGTGAAATGGTGAGCCTCGGACCTAGCAATCAGCCCCAGCATTTT.

This sequence joins TRBV6-5 and TRBJ2-5; D is unclear. Germline values: CDR1 MNHEY, CDR2 SVGAGI. This CDR3 has 15 residues. V was shortened by 2 bases and J by 2 bases, with 12 bases between the two germline ends. The CDR3: CASSYGSSLQETQYF. In nucleotides, the CDR3 is TGTGCCAGCAGTTACGGTAGCAGCCTTCAAGAGACCCAGTACTTC.

The J gene is TRBJ2-7, the V gene TRBV5-1, with D perhaps TRBD1 (6 bases). Trimming shortened V by 0 bases and J by 4 bases, and 11 bases separated the two germline ends. The germline CDR1 and CDR2 sequences are SGHRS and YFSETQ. There are 14 residues in the CDR3. This chain's CDR3 is CASSLVQGQYEQYF. The DNA for the CDR3 is TGCGCCAGCAGCTTGGTGCAGGGGCAGTACGAGCAGTACTTC. The variable domain in full, with the rest retrieved from reference TRBV5-1 and TRBJ2-7, is KAGVTQTPRYLIKTRGQQVTLSCSPISGHRSVSWYQQTPGQGLQFLFEYFSETQRNKGNFPGRFSGRQFSNSRSEMNVSTLELGDSALYLCASSLVQGQYEQYFGPGTRLTVT.

This chain links TRBV28 with TRBJ1-4, with 10 bases matching TRBD1. Germline CDR1 reads MDHEN; CDR2 reads SYDVKM. The V and J ends lost 5 bases and 8 bases, in that order; junction bases with no gene match: 8. This CDR3 has 15 amino acids. CDR3 nucleotides: TGTGCCAGCAGTAACCCGGGACAGGGGAAAGAAAAACTGTTTTTT. It codes for CASSNPGQGKEKLFF.

V gene TRBV5-1 combines with J gene TRBJ1-4; 7 bases are a match to TRBD1. V lost 0 bases, J lost 10 bases, and 6 bases stayed unmatched. CDR1 is SGHRS and CDR2 is YFSETQ in the germline V gene. This CDR3 spans 14 amino acids. The CDR3 bases are TGCGCCAGCAGCTTGGAGCAGGGGGAAGGAAAACTGTTTTTT. Translating gives CASSLEQGEGKLFF.

This chain joins TRBV19 and TRBJ1-1, with 8 positions matching TRBD1. The junction had 4 bases not matched to a gene; V was cut back by 3 bases and J by 4 bases. Germline CDR1 LNHDA, CDR2 SQIVND (reference sequence). The CDR3 is 14 amino acids. The CDR3 nucleotides read TGTGCCAGTAGTATGTGGACAGGGCTCACTGAAGCTTTCTTT. Translation: CASSMWTGLTEAFF. Complete variable domain (other parts from reference TRBV19 and TRBJ1-1): DGGITQSPKYLFRKEGQNVTLSCEQNLNHDAMYWYRQDPGQGLRLIYYSQIVNDFQKGDIAEGYSVSREKKESFPLTVTSAQKNPTAFYLCASSMWTGLTEAFFGQGTRLTVV.

This chain joins TRBV30 and TRBJ2-3, with 11 bases that match TRBD2. There are 14 residues in the CDR3. Germline values: CDR1 GTSNPN, CDR2 SVGIG (reference sequence). DNA of the CDR3: TGTGCTACCCCGACTAGCGGGGGCACAGATACGCAGTATTTT. It is translated as CATPTSGGTDTQYF.

As DNA, the CDR3 is TGTGCCAGCAGCCAACTAGTAGACAGGGTCGATGAAAAACTGTTTTTT. Its protein is CASSQLVDRVDEKLFF. The chain has TRBV16 and TRBJ1-4, with 7 bases matching TRBD1. The CDR3 length is 16 residues. Germline trimming cut 2 bases from V and 6 bases from J; bases unmatched to any gene: 9. Germline loops: CDR1 KGHSY, CDR2 FQNENV.

This chain connects TRBV27 to TRBJ1-2; a weak D match, TRBD1 (5 bases). The ends were cut back, 1 base at V and 4 bases at J, with 16 bases in the middle. The length of the CDR3 is 16 residues. Germline V CDR1 and CDR2: MNHEY, SMNVEV (reference sequence). CDR3 DNA sequence: TGTGCCAGCAGTTTATATGTAGGGGTCCCCGGCTATGGCTACACCTTC. As protein: CASSLYVGVPGYGYTF.

This chain links TRBV21-1 with TRBJ2-5; the table gives TRBD1 as D, unverified against the DNA. TRBV21-1 is a recognized pseudogene. This CDR3 spans 19 amino acids. The CDR3 sequence is CASTPPILAGGARSETQYF. As DNA, the CDR3 is TGTGCCAGCACTCCCCCAATTCTGGCAGGGGGCGCGAGGAGTGAGACCCAGTACTTC.

The rearrangement joins TRBV2 to TRBJ2-7, with 7 positions matching TRBD2. The ends lost 0 bases at V and 8 bases at J; junction bases unmatched: 4. The CDR3 covers 13 residues. Looked up from germline, CDR1 is SNHLY and CDR2 is FYNNEI. The CDR3 bases are TGTGCCAGCAGTGAAGCGCCTAGCGGAAAGCAGTACTTC. Amino acid sequence: CASSEAPSGKQYF. The whole variable domain, remainder taken from reference TRBV2 and TRBJ2-7, is EPEVTQTPSHQVTQMGQEVILRCVPISNHLYFYWYRQILGQKVEFLVSFYNNEISEKSEIFDDQFSVERPDGSNFTLKIRSTKLEDSAMYFCASSEAPSGKQYFGPGTRLTVT.